One sample yielded the 24 T cell receptor beta chains listed below, sequenced in a study of cytomegalovirus exposure and HLA in healthy donors. PCR employed 60 Vbeta and 13 Jbeta primers. Data came from immunoSEQ multiplex PCR; TCRdb stores just in-frame clones and leaves some out. The sample records about 230,000 clones, roughly 84% being singletons. Material for sequencing was PBMCs. Receptors were obtained from a girl aged 2 to 9 in good health and CMV-seronegative.

This CDR3 reads CASRGTGGNEAFF. The CDR3 DNA sequence: TGTGCCAGCAGGGGGACAGGAGGGAATGAAGCTTTCTTT. V is TRBV7-8 and J is TRBJ1-1, with 8 bases lining up with TRBD1. This CDR3 is 13 amino acids long. CDR1 is SGHVS, CDR2 FQNEAQ, per germline. After removal of 6 bases from V and 7 bases from J, the junction contained 7 bases not matched to a gene.

The rearrangement links TRBV6-1 to TRBJ2-2; TRBD2 matches 10 bases. CDR1 is MNHNS, CDR2 SASEGT, per germline. The length of the CDR3 is 16 residues. With V trimmed by 3 bases and J by 7 bases, 8 bases remained unmatched. The CDR3 sequence is CASSDFRTSGDGELFF. In nucleotides, the CDR3 is TGTGCCAGCAGTGATTTCCGGACTAGCGGTGACGGGGAGCTGTTTTTT.

The V and J genes are TRBV30 and TRBJ2-5; 9 bases map to TRBD1. V shed 3 bases, J shed 1 base, and the junction held 3 bases outside the gene matches. Per germline, CDR1 GTSNPN and CDR2 SVGIG (reference sequence). This CDR3 spans 14 amino acids. The CDR3 DNA reads TGTGCCTGGAGCATGACAGGGGGCCAAGAGACCCAGTACTTC. Translated, it gives CAWSMTGGQETQYF. Together with reference TRBV30 and TRBJ2-5, the CDR3 gives the full variable domain: SQTIHQWPATLVQPVGSPLSLECTVEGTSNPNLYWYRQAAGRGLQLLFYSVGIGQISSEVPQNLSASRPQDRQFILSSKKLLLSDSGFYLCAWSMTGGQETQYFGPGTRLLVL.

This chain connects TRBV18 to TRBJ1-6; 7 positions agree with TRBD1. V gave up 6 bases and J gave up 10 bases; unmatched junction bases: 9. Germline V gene lookup returns CDR1 KGHSH and CDR2 LQKENI. The CDR3 is 14 amino acids. The CDR3: CASSPGQPPSPLHF. The CDR3 region has the DNA TGTGCCAGCTCCCCGGGACAGCCGCCGTCACCCCTCCACTTT.

This clone appeared once. The gene calls are TRBV28 and TRBJ2-7, with D unresolved. The CDR3 is 13 amino acids. Germline V gene sequence: CDR1 MDHEN, CDR2 SYDVKM. V was shortened by 7 bases and J by 6 bases, with 16 bases between the two germline ends. The CDR3 DNA is TGTGCCAGCAATCCAGCGCATTATCGCGAGCAGTACTTC. This encodes CASNPAHYREQYF.

The V call is TRBV9, the J call TRBJ2-3; D gene unclear. This CDR3 has 12 amino acids. V was clipped by 0 bases and J by 5 bases, with 4 bases between them. Germline V CDR1 and CDR2: SGDLS, YYNGEE. CDR3 DNA sequence: TGTGCCAGCAGCGTAGAGCGAGATACGCAGTATTTT. Its translation: CASSVERDTQYF.

This clone was detected a few times. The V and J genes are TRBV6-5 and TRBJ1-1; TRBD1 matches at 7 bases. After removal of 7 bases from V and 4 bases from J, the junction contained 6 bases not matched to a gene. This CDR3 is 13 amino acids long. Germline CDR1 reads MNHEY; CDR2 reads SVGAGI. The chain's CDR3 is CASKTGDRTEAFF. For the CDR3, the DNA is TGTGCCAGCAAAACAGGGGACCGCACTGAAGCTTTCTTT.

The gene calls are TRBV4-1 and TRBJ2-2; 8 bases agree with TRBD2. J was trimmed by 5 bases and V by 1 base; bases with no gene match: 12. Germline V lookup: CDR1 MGHRA, CDR2 YSYEKL. This CDR3 has 18 residues. CDR3 nucleotides: TGCGCCAGCAGCCAAGGGTCCCCGGGGACTAGAAAAACCGGGGAGCTGTTTTTT. Its protein is CASSQGSPGTRKTGELFF.

V is TRBV14 and J is TRBJ1-5, with TRBD1 matching 8 bases. Germline-derived CDR1 and CDR2 are SGHDN and FVKESK. Unmatched junction bases numbered 5, after V lost 1 base and J lost 3 bases. The CDR3 covers 16 residues. CDR3 sequence: CASSQVPTGDNQPQHF. Written as DNA, the CDR3 is TGTGCCAGCAGCCAAGTTCCGACAGGGGACAATCAGCCCCAGCATTTT.

The rearrangement links TRBV25-1 to TRBJ2-1, with TRBD2 matching 7 bases. From germline, CDR1 is MGHDK and CDR2 SYGVNS. Trimming at V came to 5 bases and at J to 7 bases, leaving 8 bases not matched to a gene. This CDR3 region has 14 residues. The CDR3 nucleotides read TGTGCCAGCAGTAAAGGACTAGGATTAAATGAGCAGTTCTTC. Translation: CASSKGLGLNEQFF.

A single count supports this clone. V usage is TRBV11-3 and J usage is TRBJ2-1; 14 nucleotides match TRBD2. The CDR3 length is 15 residues. CDR1 and CDR2 (germline): SGHNT, YENEEA. The V segment lost 6 bases and the J segment 5 bases; nucleotides outside the gene matches: 3. CDR3 residues: CASSWTSGGNNEQFF. The CDR3 coding sequence is TGTGCCAGCAGTTGGACTAGCGGGGGGAACAATGAGCAGTTCTTC.

The chain combines TRBV7-2 with TRBJ1-2; 7 bases are a match to TRBD1. With V trimmed by 4 bases and J by 5 bases, 4 bases remained unmatched. The CDR3 covers 13 residues. CDR1 and CDR2 (germline): SGHTA, FQGNSA. CDR3: CASSSTGIYGYTF. CDR3 in DNA: TGTGCCAGCAGCTCGACAGGGATTTATGGCTACACCTTC.

The CDR3 protein is CANHPGTGSGANVLTF. CDR3 DNA: TGTGCCAACCACCCCGGGACAGGGAGTGGGGCCAACGTCCTGACTTTC. The rearrangement uses TRBV10-3 and TRBJ2-6, with TRBD1 identical over 9 bases. This CDR3 spans 16 amino acids. Germline CDR1 and CDR2: ENHRY and SYGVKD. Trimming removed 10 bases from V and 3 bases from J; junction bases left unmatched: 10.

This clone showed up just once. This chain connects TRBV4-1 to TRBJ1-2; D is unresolved. Germline-derived CDR1 and CDR2 are MGHRA and YSYEKL. Trimming cost V 0 bases and J 3 bases, with 11 bases left between them. The CDR3 runs 15 residues. The chain's CDR3 is CASSQDQRAYYGYTF. CDR3 nucleotide sequence: TGCGCCAGCAGCCAAGATCAGAGGGCTTACTATGGCTACACCTTC.

The genes are TRBV6-5 and TRBJ2-7, with a possible D match to TRBD2 (6 bases). The germline CDR1 and CDR2 sequences are MNHEY and SVGAGI. V was clipped by 5 bases and J by 1 base, with 15 bases between them. This CDR3 comprises 15 residues. CDR3 nucleotide sequence: TGTGCCAGCAGTGGGGCCGATAGCGGATCCTACGAGCAGTACTTC. Translation gives CASSGADSGSYEQYF.

The chain has TRBV6-1 and TRBJ2-3; TRBD1 might be the D (5 bases). From germline, CDR1 is MNHNS and CDR2 SASEGT. Between the trimmed V and J ends, which lost 7 bases and 0 bases, there was a span of 14 bases. This CDR3 comprises 15 residues. The CDR3 is CASKGARGSTDTQYF. For the CDR3, the DNA is TGTGCCAGCAAAGGGGCCCGCGGTAGCACAGATACGCAGTATTTT.

The V gene is TRBV27, the J gene TRBJ1-4; 7 bases match TRBD1. Germline CDR1 MNHEY, CDR2 SMNVEV (reference sequence). CDR3 size: 15 residues. V was pared by 4 bases and J by 7 bases, with 9 bases of the junction left unmatched. The chain's CDR3 is CASSSPTGWGEKLFF. In DNA, the CDR3 is TGTGCCAGCAGTTCTCCGACAGGGTGGGGTGAAAAACTGTTTTTT.

The gene calls are TRBV5-1 and TRBJ2-1; 16 bases map to TRBD2. The trim removed 4 bases at V and 9 bases at J, leaving 16 bases unmatched. The CDR3 spans 19 residues. CDR1 SGHRS and CDR2 YFSETQ come from the germline V gene. CDR3 DNA sequence: TGCGCCAGCAGCGTCCGGCCGGGACTAGCGGGAGGGGGGGTCTTTGAGCAGTTCTTC. The encoded protein is CASSVRPGLAGGGVFEQFF.

The sample holds one count of this clone. The rearrangement links TRBV5-1 to TRBJ1-5; tentatively, D is TRBD1 (5 bases). Trimming took 0 bases from V and 8 from J, leaving 12 bases between them. Germline V gene data show CDR1 as SGHRS and CDR2 as YFSETQ. The CDR3 is 14 amino acids. CDR3 protein: CASSLAPGSKPQHF. The CDR3 region has the DNA TGCGCCAGCAGCTTGGCTCCAGGGTCAAAGCCCCAGCATTTT.

The chain carries TRBV18 and TRBJ1-2; TRBD1 matches at 8 bases. The ends lost 3 bases at V and 2 bases at J; junction bases unmatched: 8. This CDR3 region has 16 residues. The V gene's germline CDR1 is KGHSH and CDR2 LQKENI. The CDR3 sequence: CASSPDRTGPNYGYTF. In nucleotides, the CDR3 is TGTGCCAGCTCACCGGACCGGACAGGGCCCAACTATGGCTACACCTTC.

The V gene is TRBV7-9, the J gene TRBJ2-3; D perhaps matches TRBD2 (7 bases). V lost 6 bases and J lost 6, with 13 bases in between. This CDR3 has 13 amino acids. Germline values: CDR1 SEHNR, CDR2 FQNEAQ (reference sequence). CDR3 sequence: CASRGGGPDTQYF. The DNA of the CDR3 is TGTGCCAGCAGAGGGGGGGGGCCCGATACGCAGTATTTT.

This chain connects TRBV10-3 to TRBJ2-5, with 7 bases identical to TRBD1. The CDR3 totals 13 residues. Losses at the gene ends were 6 bases for V and 4 bases for J; bases not matched to a gene: 5. CDR1 ENHRY and CDR2 SYGVKD come from the germline V gene. The CDR3 sequence: CAISGQVGETQYF. Written as DNA, the CDR3 is TGTGCCATCAGCGGACAGGTTGGAGAGACCCAGTACTTC.

The rearrangement links TRBV19 to TRBJ2-7, with D perhaps matching TRBD1 (6 bases). V was cut by 7 bases and J by 2 bases, with 12 bases left in between. There are 13 residues in the CDR3. Germline CDR1 and CDR2: LNHDA and SQIVND (reference sequence). CDR3 loop: CASINRETYEQYF. The CDR3 nucleotides read TGTGCCAGTATTAACAGGGAAACCTACGAGCAGTACTTC.

In its sample, this clone was seen once. The chain combines TRBV27 with TRBJ2-6, with D unresolved. The CDR3 is 13 amino acids. The V end was cut by 6 bases, the J end by 1 base, with 4 bases between. Germline V gives CDR1 MNHEY, CDR2 SMNVEV (reference sequence). CDR3 loop: CASRQSGANVLTF. The CDR3 DNA is TGTGCCAGCAGGCAGTCTGGGGCCAACGTCCTGACTTTC.